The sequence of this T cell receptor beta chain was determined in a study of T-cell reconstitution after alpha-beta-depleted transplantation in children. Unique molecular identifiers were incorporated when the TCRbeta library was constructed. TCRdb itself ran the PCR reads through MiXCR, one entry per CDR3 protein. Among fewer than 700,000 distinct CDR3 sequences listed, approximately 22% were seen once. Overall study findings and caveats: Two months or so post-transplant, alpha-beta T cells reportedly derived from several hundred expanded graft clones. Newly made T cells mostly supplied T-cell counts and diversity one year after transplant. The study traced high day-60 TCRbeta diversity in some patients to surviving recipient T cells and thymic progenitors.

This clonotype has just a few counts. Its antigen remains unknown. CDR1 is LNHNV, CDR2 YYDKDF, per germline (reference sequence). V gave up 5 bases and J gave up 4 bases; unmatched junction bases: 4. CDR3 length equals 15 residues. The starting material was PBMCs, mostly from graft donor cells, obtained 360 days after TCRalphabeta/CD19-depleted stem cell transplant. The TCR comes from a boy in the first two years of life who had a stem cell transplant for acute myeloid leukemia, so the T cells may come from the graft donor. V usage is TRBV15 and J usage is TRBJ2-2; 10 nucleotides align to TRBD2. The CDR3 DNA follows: TGTGCCACCAGCCAGACTAGCGGGCCCACCGGGGAGCTGTTTTTT. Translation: CATSQTSGPTGELFF.